This is a list of T cell receptor beta chains from one sample in a study of blood T cell repertoires in COVID-19. Assay used: immunoSEQ multiplex PCR; TCRdb lists only in-frame clones, some missing. Of 200,000 to 250,000 clones listed, around nine tenths are singletons. Sequencing was done on a sample of peripheral blood. Receptors originate from a man in his 60s who had recovered from COVID-19. Each CDR3 is given with its conserved first and last residue. A D gene is named only where the DNA matches it firmly. Clone size is shown for a subset of rows, as once, few, many or a class of expanded clone.

>TRBJ2-7|TRBV7-2|TRBD2|.
CASSPRLADYEQYF
TGTGCCAGCAGCCCTAGACTAGCGGACTACGAGCAGTACTTC
>TRBJ1-1|TRBV7-8|.|.
CASSLALSILTEAFF
TGTGCCAGCAGCTTAGCGCTAAGTATCCTCACTGAAGCTTTCTTT
>TRBJ2-7|TRBV5-1|TRBD1|.
CASSLSGQGSYEQYF
TGCGCCAGCAGCTTGTCGGGACAGGGGTCCTACGAGCAGTACTTC
>TRBJ1-2|TRBV6-1|TRBD1|.
CASSEYTGTGGGYTF
TGTGCCAGCAGTGAATACACCGGGACAGGGGGTGGCTACACCTTC
>TRBJ1-2|TRBV27|.|.
CASSITRWNYGYTF
TGTGCCAGCAGTATAACTAGGTGGAACTATGGCTACACCTTC
>TRBJ2-7|TRBV9|TRBD2|.
CASSPKPPIGTNSYEQYF
TGTGCCAGCAGCCCAAAACCCCCAATTGGGACTAACTCCTACGAGCAGTACTTC
>TRBJ2-2|TRBV2|.|.
CASSEAEIGELFF
TGTGCCAGCAGTGAAGCGGAGATTGGGGAGCTGTTTTTT
>TRBJ1-2|TRBV5-1|TRBD1|.
CASSGQTNYGYTF
TGCGCCAGCTCGGGACAGACGAACTATGGCTACACCTTC
>TRBJ2-2|TRBV18|TRBD1|.
CASSPFRQGGNTGELFF
TGTGCCAGCTCACCATTCCGACAGGGTGGGAACACCGGGGAGCTGTTTTTT
>TRBJ1-2|TRBV5-5|.|.
CASSLGHTIYGYTF
TGTGCCAGCAGCCTGGGTCACACGATCTATGGCTACACCTTC
>TRBJ1-4|TRBV5-1|TRBD1|.
CASSREDRANEKLFF
TGCGCCAGCAGCCGCGAGGACAGGGCTAATGAAAAACTGTTTTTT
>TRBJ1-2|TRBV5-1|.|once
CASSFRVETSGYTF
TGCGCCAGCAGCTTCCGGGTAGAAACGAGTGGCTACACCTTC
>TRBJ2-1|TRBV14|.|.
CASSQDEEGKQFF
TGTGCCAGCAGCCAAGATGAGGAGGGTAAGCAGTTCTTC
>TRBJ1-1|TRBV28|.|.
CASSITGTMNTEAFF
TGTGCCAGCAGTATAACCGGGACAATGAACACTGAAGCTTTCTTT
>TRBJ2-3|TRBV5-1|TRBD1|.
CASSLSDRGGSTGTDTQYF
TGCGCCAGCAGCTTGTCCGACAGGGGCGGTTCGACGGGCACAGATACGCAGTATTTT
>TRBJ2-7|TRBV4-1|TRBD2|.
CASSQVAGGPPYEQYF
TGCGCCAGCAGCCAAGTAGCGGGAGGGCCCCCCTACGAGCAGTACTTC
>TRBJ2-7|TRBV5-6|.|.
CASSFRLVGFWSSYEQYF
TGTGCCAGCAGCTTCCGACTAGTTGGATTTTGGAGTTCCTACGAGCAGTACTTC
>TRBJ2-1|TRBV24-1|.|.
CATSDSPDYEQFF
TGTGCCACCAGCGACTCCCCGGATTATGAGCAGTTCTTC
>TRBJ1-1|TRBV19|TRBD1|.
CASSIDQTGGTEAFF
TGTGCCAGTAGTATAGATCAGACAGGGGGGACTGAAGCTTTCTTT
>TRBJ1-1|TRBV28|TRBD1|.
CASSSGTGANTEAFF
TGTGCCAGCAGTTCCGGGACAGGGGCGAACACTGAAGCTTTCTTT
>TRBJ1-2|TRBV28|.|.
CASSSGGGSGGYGYTF
TGTGCCAGCAGTTCGGGTGGAGGGAGCGGTGGCTATGGCTACACCTTC
>TRBJ1-6|TRBV7-2|.|.
CASSLGAGALHF
TGTGCCAGCAGCCTAGGGGCGGGGGCCCTCCACTTT
>TRBJ2-7|TRBV5-4|TRBD1|few
CASSSDRGYEQYF
TGTGCCAGCAGCTCGGACAGGGGCTACGAGCAGTACTTC
>TRBJ1-5|TRBV4-1|TRBD1|.
CASSPGQGTFQPQHF
TGCGCCAGCTCGCCGGGACAGGGGACTTTTCAGCCCCAGCATTTT
>TRBJ2-5|TRBV3-1/TRBV3-2|.|once
CASSSHPTQYF
TGTGCCAGCAGCTCCCATCCAACCCAGTACTTC
>TRBJ2-5|TRBV5-8|TRBD1|once
CASSLPGQRQETQYF
TGTGCCAGCAGCCTACCGGGACAGAGACAAGAGACCCAGTACTTC
>TRBJ1-6|TRBV2|.|.
CASFRSYNSPLHF
TGTGCCAGCTTCCGCTCCTATAATTCACCCCTCCACTTT
>TRBJ1-1|TRBV19|TRBD1|once
CASIQGANTEAFF
TGTGCCAGCATACAGGGGGCGAACACTGAAGCTTTCTTT
>TRBJ1-5|TRBV28|.|.
CASSLNTGWGNQPQHF
TGTGCCAGCAGTTTAAATACAGGGTGGGGCAATCAGCCCCAGCATTTT
>TRBJ2-3|TRBV3-1/TRBV3-2|.|.
CASSHPPRGRGDTQYF
TGTGCCAGCAGCCATCCCCCGCGGGGGCGGGGAGATACGCAGTATTTT
>TRBJ2-1|TRBV9|TRBD2|.
CASSVATQRGEQFF
TGTGCCAGCAGCGTAGCTACCCAGCGGGGGGAGCAGTTCTTC
>TRBJ1-3|TRBV13|.|.
CASSLRTGGGNTIYF
TGTGCCAGCAGCTTACGTACCGGAGGAGGAAACACCATATATTTT
>TRBJ2-3|TRBV7-6|.|.
CASSPGGIGTDTQYF
TGTGCCAGCAGTCCTGGCGGGATCGGCACAGATACGCAGTATTTT
>TRBJ2-7|TRBV5-1|TRBD2|.
CASSYLAGSSYEQYF
TGCGCCAGCAGCTATTTAGCGGGGTCCTCCTACGAGCAGTACTTC
>TRBJ1-3|TRBV7-8|TRBD1|.
CASSGTGGDGNTIYF
TGTGCCAGCAGCGGCACAGGGGGCGATGGAAACACCATATATTTT